This entry concerns a single TCR beta chain. The record originates from a study of blood T cell repertoires in COVID-19. This table comes from immunoSEQ multiplex PCR, and its TCRdb copy is limited to in-frame clones, with some not included. The sample lists over 200,000 clones; 70% to 85% were seen once. This clonotype was sampled from a woman aged 80 or older with acute or convalescent COVID-19. The sequencing sample was made of peripheral blood.

The chain's CDR3 is CASSPLPGTGLVAEAFF. CDR3 coding DNA: TGTGCCAGCAGTCCCTTACCCGGGACAGGGTTGGTGGCTGAAGCTTTCTTT. J is TRBJ1-1 and V is TRBV6-6; 9 positions agree with TRBD1. In germline, CDR1 is MNHNY, CDR2 SVGAGI (reference sequence). V dropped 5 bases and J dropped 6; count of bases not matched to a gene: 16. This CDR3 is 17 amino acids long.